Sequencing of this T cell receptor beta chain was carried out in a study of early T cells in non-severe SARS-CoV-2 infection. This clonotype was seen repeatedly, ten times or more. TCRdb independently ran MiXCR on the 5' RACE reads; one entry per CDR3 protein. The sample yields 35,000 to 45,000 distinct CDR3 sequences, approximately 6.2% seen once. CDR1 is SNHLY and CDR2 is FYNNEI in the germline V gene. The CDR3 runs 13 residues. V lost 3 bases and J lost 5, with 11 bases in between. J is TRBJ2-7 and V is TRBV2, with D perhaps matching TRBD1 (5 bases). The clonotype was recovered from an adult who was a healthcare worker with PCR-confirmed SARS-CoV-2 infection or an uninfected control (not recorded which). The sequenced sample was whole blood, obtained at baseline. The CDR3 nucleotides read TGTGCCAGCAGTGACCAGGGATTTAACGAGCAGTACTTC. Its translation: CASSDQGFNEQYF.